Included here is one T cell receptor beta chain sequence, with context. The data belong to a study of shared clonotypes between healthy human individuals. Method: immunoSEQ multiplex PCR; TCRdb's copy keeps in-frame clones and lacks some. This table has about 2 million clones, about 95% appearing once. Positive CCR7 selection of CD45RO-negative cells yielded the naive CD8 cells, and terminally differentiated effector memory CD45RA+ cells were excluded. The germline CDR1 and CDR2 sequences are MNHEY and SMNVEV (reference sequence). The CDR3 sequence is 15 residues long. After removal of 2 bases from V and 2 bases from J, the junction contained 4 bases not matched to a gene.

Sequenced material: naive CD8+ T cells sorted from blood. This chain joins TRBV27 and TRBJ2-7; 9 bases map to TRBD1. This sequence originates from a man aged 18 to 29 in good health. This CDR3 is CASSLGQGSTYEQYF. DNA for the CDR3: TGTGCCAGCAGTTTAGGACAGGGGAGTACCTACGAGCAGTACTTC.